This note documents a single TCR beta chain sequence. Its antigen is unknown. This entry belongs to a study of T cell responses to AZD1222 COVID-19 vaccine. Overall study results and limits: Repertoires in all cases were sampled only once the peak T cell response had passed. Spike-specific TCR breadth and depth grew following two AZD1222 doses. Regions left unmutated in variants are reportedly the target of nearly half of spike-specific TCRs. Donors were largely white British and mainly female; clonal diversity was possibly underestimated.

The table came from immunoSEQ multiplex PCR; TCRdb's copy has only in-frame clones and leaves some out. The sample shows roughly 200,000 clones, over 85% of them seen only once. The CDR3 extends over 17 amino acids. V lost 0 bases and J 0 bases, leaving 13 bases between the germline ends. Germline V gene data show CDR1 as KGHDR and CDR2 as SFDVKD. This sequence joins TRBV24-1 and TRBJ1-1; D call uncertain. The sample in question was peripheral blood, obtained 28 days after the second dose of the MenACWY control vaccine. The source is an adult who received the MenACWY meningococcal vaccine as a control. Here the CDR3 reads CATSDLQFSLMNTEAFF. In DNA form, the CDR3 reads TGTGCCACCAGTGATTTGCAGTTTAGTCTCATGAACACTGAAGCTTTCTTT.